These 21 T cell receptor beta chains came from one sample sequenced in a study of T-cell memory formation after mild COVID-19. Each CDR3 protein gets one entry after TCRdb re-called the 5' RACE reads with MiXCR. Altogether around 310,000 distinct CDR3 sequences are present, around 15% being singletons, with the ten largest covering 20% to 25%. The sequenced material came from PBMCs or a T cell subset sorted from them (not recorded which). Every receptor here comes from a man aged 18-30 years who had mild COVID-19 (a few samples of this study predate the infection). Cell type and time point are not known.

This clonotype was observed a handful of times. This chain connects TRBV29-1 to TRBJ2-3; D gene uncertain. The CDR3 is 14 residues long. V lost 6 bases, J lost 2 bases, and 15 bases lay in between. The germline CDR1 and CDR2 sequences are SQVTM and ANQGSEA. CDR3 protein: CSVGLPATTDTQYF. The CDR3 coding sequence is TGCAGCGTCGGTCTGCCCGCGACCACAGATACGCAGTATTTT.

The gene calls are TRBV20-1 and TRBJ2-1; the match to TRBD2 covers 14 bases. The CDR3 is 13 residues long. Germline CDR1 reads DFQATT; CDR2 reads SNEGSKA (reference sequence). V shed 5 bases, J shed 10 bases, and the junction held 4 bases outside the gene matches. The CDR3 loop is CSAGLAGGREQFF. In DNA, the CDR3 is TGCAGTGCTGGACTAGCGGGGGGTCGGGAGCAGTTCTTC.

The chain is built from TRBV9 and TRBJ2-5, with 9 bases that match TRBD1. Trimming took 3 bases from V and 7 from J; bases not matched to a gene: 10. In germline, CDR1 is SGDLS, CDR2 YYNGEE. This CDR3 has 15 amino acids. CDR3 sequence: CASSALSDRGATQYF. The CDR3 nucleotides read TGTGCCAGCAGCGCCCTCTCGGACAGGGGTGCGACCCAGTACTTC. Based on the CDR3 plus reference TRBV9 and TRBJ2-5, the full variable domain is DSGVTQTPKHLITATGQRVTLRCSPRSGDLSVYWYQQSLDQGLQFLIQYYNGEERAKGNILERFSAQQFPDLHSELNLSSLELGDSALYFCASSALSDRGATQYFGPGTRLLVL.

This clonotype was picked up one time. The chain recombines TRBV2 with TRBJ2-1; tentative D call: TRBD2 (5 bases). V lost 4 bases, J lost 9 bases, and 13 bases lay in between. CDR1 SNHLY and CDR2 FYNNEI come from the germline V gene. The CDR3 totals 13 residues. Written as DNA, the CDR3 is TGTGCCAGCAGTGCATCCAGGAGGAGTGAGCAGTTCTTC. Translated: CASSASRRSEQFF.

J is TRBJ2-1 and V is TRBV7-9, with TRBD1 matching over 8 bases. This CDR3 has 17 amino acids. The V gene end was trimmed by 0 bases and the J gene end by 5 bases; junction bases not matched to a gene: 9. Germline CDR1 is SEHNR and CDR2 is FQNEAQ (reference sequence). CDR3 sequence: CASSLAIQGAPHNEQFF. In nucleotides, the CDR3 is TGTGCCAGCAGCTTAGCGATCCAGGGGGCGCCCCACAATGAGCAGTTCTTC.

This clonotype has a handful of counts. The chain couples TRBV5-1 to TRBJ2-6; D might be TRBD2 (5 bases). Germline CDR1 is SGHRS and CDR2 is YFSETQ. The CDR3 contains 16 residues. Deletions cut 4 bases from V and 3 bases from J, with 14 bases between. The DNA for the CDR3 is TGCGCCAGCAGCCTCGGCGGAGGCAGTGGGGCCAACGTCCTGACTTTC. It is translated as CASSLGGGSGANVLTF. Drawing the rest from reference TRBV5-1 and TRBJ2-6, the complete variable domain is KAGVTQTPRYLIKTRGQQVTLSCSPISGHRSVSWYQQTPGQGLQFLFEYFSETQRNKGNFPGRFSGRQFSNSRSEMNVSTLELGDSALYLCASSLGGGSGANVLTFGAGSRLTVL.

V usage is TRBV9 and J usage is TRBJ2-6; the D gene is possibly TRBD1 (5 bases). Per the germline V gene, CDR1 is SGDLS and CDR2 is YYNGEE. The length of the CDR3 is 16 residues. Trimming cost V 0 bases and J 0 bases, with 7 bases left between them. The CDR3 reads CASSVAGNSGANVLTF. DNA of the CDR3: TGTGCCAGCAGCGTAGCAGGGAACTCTGGGGCCAACGTCCTGACTTTC.

This chain uses TRBV5-1 with TRBJ2-7; 11 bases fit TRBD1. This CDR3 spans 20 amino acids. The trim removed 4 bases at V and 1 base at J, leaving 19 bases unmatched. Per the germline V gene, CDR1 is SGHRS and CDR2 is YFSETQ. The CDR3 here is CASSRYGTGGSMRWSYEQYF. CDR3 coding DNA: TGCGCCAGCAGCCGTTACGGGACAGGGGGTTCGATGAGGTGGTCCTACGAGCAGTACTTC.

This clonotype was counted only a few times. This sequence joins TRBV2 and TRBJ2-4, with 9 bases lining up with TRBD1. Trimming cost V 1 base and J 6 bases; bases outside gene matches: 1. The CDR3 sequence is 14 residues long. The germline gives CDR1 SNHLY, CDR2 FYNNEI. DNA of the CDR3: TGTGCCAGCAGTGAAGAGACAGGGGGAAACATTCAGTACTTC. It translates to CASSEETGGNIQYF.

The V gene is TRBV7-6, the J gene TRBJ1-2; 12 bases align to TRBD1. V lost 3 bases and J lost 7; bases outside the gene matches: 6. This CDR3 is built from 15 residues. CDR1 is SGHVS, CDR2 FNYEAQ, per germline. In DNA, the CDR3 is TGTGCCAGCAGCTTGGGGACAGGGGGCGCGGGTGGCTACACCTTC. Amino acids: CASSLGTGGAGGYTF.

This clonotype has a handful of counts. This chain joins TRBV7-3 and TRBJ1-1; D may be TRBD1 (6 bases). CDR3 length equals 13 residues. The germline gives CDR1 SGHTA, CDR2 FQGTGA. V gave up 0 bases and J gave up 8 bases, with 10 bases separating them. The CDR3 here is CASSLTTTGEAFF. The CDR3 region has the DNA TGTGCCAGCAGCTTAACAACTACAGGGGAAGCTTTCTTT.

This clonotype appeared a few times. The chain is built from TRBV4-1 and TRBJ2-1; no clear D gene. This CDR3 comprises 13 residues. CDR1 MGHRA and CDR2 YSYEKL come from the germline V gene. Deletions cut 0 bases from V and 9 bases from J, with 9 bases between. CDR3 protein: CASSQDYPREQFF. CDR3 coding DNA: TGCGCCAGCAGCCAAGACTATCCCCGTGAGCAGTTCTTC.

This clonotype was detected many times. The chain uses TRBV28 and TRBJ2-5, with unresolved D. This CDR3 comprises 13 residues. CDR1 is MDHEN and CDR2 is SYDVKM in the germline V gene. Trimming pared 2 bases from V and 4 bases from J, leaving 8 bases between. CDR3 coding DNA: TGTGCCAGCAGTTTAATTCGACGAGAGACCCAGTACTTC. It is translated as CASSLIRRETQYF.

The chain joins TRBV7-2 to TRBJ2-4; no definite D call. In germline, CDR1 is SGHTA, CDR2 FQGNSA. The CDR3 has 11 residues. V shed 5 bases and J shed 13 bases, with 12 bases lying between them. CDR3 region: CASSSRHLQYF. The CDR3 DNA sequence: TGTGCCAGCAGCAGTAGACACTTGCAGTACTTC.

The sample holds many counts of this clonotype. The chain uses TRBV9 and TRBJ1-4; weak D call: TRBD1 (5 bases). Trimming stripped 2 bases from V and 6 bases from J, with 11 bases between. The CDR3 runs to 14 residues. Germline loops: CDR1 SGDLS, CDR2 YYNGEE. CDR3 protein: CASSVSQGDEKLFF. The DNA for the CDR3 is TGTGCCAGCAGCGTTTCTCAGGGAGATGAAAAACTGTTTTTT.

This clonotype came up a few times. The CDR3 reads CASSIDRDMHEQYV. The DNA for the CDR3 is TGTGCCAGCAGTATCGACAGGGACATGCACGAGCAGTACGTC. The V call is TRBV28, the J call TRBJ2-7; 7 bases agree with TRBD1. The ends lost 5 bases at V and 5 bases at J; junction bases unmatched: 9. Germline V gene sequence: CDR1 MDHEN, CDR2 SYDVKM. The CDR3 totals 14 residues.

The chain employs TRBV18 and TRBJ1-5; 7 bases fit TRBD1. From germline, CDR1 is KGHSH and CDR2 LQKENI. V shed 2 bases, J shed 4 bases, and the junction held 5 bases outside the gene matches. CDR3 length equals 15 residues. The CDR3 region has the DNA TGTGCCAGCTCACCAAGGGACAGCCTGAATCAGCCCCAGCATTTT. Residues: CASSPRDSLNQPQHF.

CDR3 nucleotides: TGTGCCAGCAGCCCGACAGGGTTTGAGCAGTTCTTC. This encodes CASSPTGFEQFF. The chain employs TRBV7-2 and TRBJ2-1; 7 nucleotides agree with TRBD1. CDR3 length: 12 residues. The junction had 4 bases not matched to a gene; V was cut back by 5 bases and J by 9 bases. Germline V gene sequence: CDR1 SGHTA, CDR2 FQGNSA.

The chain uses TRBV5-1 and TRBJ1-2; 7 bases are a match to TRBD1. Trimming cost V 3 bases and J 6 bases; bases outside gene matches: 5. This CDR3 has 13 amino acids. Germline values: CDR1 SGHRS, CDR2 YFSETQ. CDR3 coding DNA: TGCGCCAGCAGCTCACAGGGGCCGGATGGCTACACCTTC. Translated: CASSSQGPDGYTF.

This clonotype was counted between two and nine times. The gene calls are TRBV12-3 or TRBV12-4 and TRBJ1-5; tentatively, D is TRBD1 (5 bases). The CDR3 runs 16 residues. V lost 1 base to trimming and J lost 0 bases, with 10 bases between them. CDR3 bases: TGTGCCAGCAGTTTAGACGGCAGGGTTAGCAATCAGCCCCAGCATTTT. It encodes CASSLDGRVSNQPQHF.

There are a few counts of this clonotype. The chain uses TRBV10-3 and TRBJ1-3, with D maybe TRBD1 (5 bases). CDR1 and CDR2 from the germline V gene are ENHRY and SYGVKD. The length of the CDR3 is 13 residues. V lost 6 bases and J lost 5, with 11 bases in between. The CDR3: CAIREQARNTIYF. DNA of the CDR3: TGTGCCATCAGGGAACAGGCGAGAAACACCATATATTTT.